One and the same sample provided the 4 T cell receptor beta chains below, sequenced in a study of shared clonotypes between healthy human individuals. Repertoires were generated with immunoSEQ multiplex PCR, while TCRdb's copy carries only in-frame clones and drops some. The repertoire includes about 2 million clones, approximately 95% of them detected once, and 0.1% to 0.15% sits in the top ten. Sample: naive CD4+ T cells sorted from blood. Subset noted: CD45RA+ positively selected. Receptors originate from a man aged 18 to 30 in good health.

The chain links TRBV10-3 to TRBJ2-7; the match to TRBD2 covers 8 bases. CDR3 length: 14 amino acids. Germline values: CDR1 ENHRY, CDR2 SYGVKD. V shed 3 bases and J 7 bases; nucleotides not matched to a gene: 8. The CDR3: CAISDSPTSVEQYF. DNA of the CDR3: TGTGCCATCAGTGATTCCCCGACTAGCGTGGAGCAGTACTTC.

The chain joins TRBV30 to TRBJ2-7; the D gene could be TRBD1 or TRBD2 (5 bases each). The CDR3 contains 12 residues. Germline CDR1 and CDR2: GTSNPN and SVGIG (reference sequence). V dropped 5 bases and J dropped 4 bases, with 12 bases sitting between them. The CDR3 DNA is TGTGCCTGGTCCTGGGACGGATACGAGCAGTACTTC. The encoded protein is CAWSWDGYEQYF.

V and J are TRBV5-1 and TRBJ2-3; D is possibly TRBD1 or TRBD2 (5 bases each). CDR3 length: 15 residues. Germline CDR1 reads SGHRS; CDR2 reads YFSETQ. Trimming stripped 4 bases from V and 3 bases from J, with 15 bases between. For the CDR3, the DNA is TGCGCCAGCAGCACGGGAAGACAGTCTACAGATACGCAGTATTTT. It is translated as CASSTGRQSTDTQYF.

Here the CDR3 reads CASSAPGRAANTEAFF. CDR3 bases: TGCGCCAGCAGCGCACCGGGGCGGGCAGCGAACACTGAAGCTTTCTTT. The rearrangement uses TRBV5-1 and TRBJ1-1; possibly TRBD1 for D (5 bases). The V and J ends lost 4 bases and 1 base respectively, with 17 bases between them. The V gene's germline CDR1 is SGHRS and CDR2 YFSETQ. This CDR3 has 16 amino acids.